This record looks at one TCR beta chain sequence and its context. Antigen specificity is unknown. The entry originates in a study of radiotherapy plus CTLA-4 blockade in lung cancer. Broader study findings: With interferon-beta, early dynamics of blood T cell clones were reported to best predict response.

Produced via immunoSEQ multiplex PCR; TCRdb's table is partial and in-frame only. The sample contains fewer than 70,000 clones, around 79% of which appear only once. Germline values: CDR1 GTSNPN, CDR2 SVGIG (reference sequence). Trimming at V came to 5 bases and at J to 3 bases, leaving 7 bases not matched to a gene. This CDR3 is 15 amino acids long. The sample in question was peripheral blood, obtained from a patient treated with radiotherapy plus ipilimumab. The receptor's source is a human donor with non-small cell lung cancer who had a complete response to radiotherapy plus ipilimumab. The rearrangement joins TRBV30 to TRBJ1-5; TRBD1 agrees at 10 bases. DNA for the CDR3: TGTGCCTGGGCTAGACAGGGGGCGTACAATCAGCCCCAGCATTTT. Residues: CAWARQGAYNQPQHF.